This TCR beta chain originates from a study of identical twins. Study results and limitations: Whereas memory repertoires showed no such difference, abundant cord blood beta clonotypes carried fewer insertions. In beta out-of-frame sequences, the excess sharing between twins was weaker. A cross-sectional statistical analysis, not follow-up of the same donors, supported the conclusions.

From the 5' RACE reads, TCRdb called clonotypes with MiXCR, one entry per CDR3 protein. This sample yields 1.5 million to 2 million distinct CDR3 sequences, of which roughly a third are seen a single time; about 0.25% belongs to the top ten. V lost 2 bases and J 1 base, leaving 10 bases between the germline ends. The CDR3 runs to 15 residues. Germline V gene data show CDR1 as MNHEY and CDR2 as SMNVEV (reference sequence). Turning to this clonotype: No antigen is known for it.

Healthy Caucasians alone served as donors. This receptor was obtained from a newborn girl in good health. Sequenced: cord blood. The J gene is TRBJ2-3, the V gene TRBV27; D might be TRBD2 (5 bases). CDR3 in DNA: TGTGCCAGCAGTTTAGGGCGGACTCGCACAGATACGCAGTATTTT. Translating it yields CASSLGRTRTDTQYF.